The 8 T cell receptor beta chains presented below share a single source sample, sequenced in a study of shared clonotypes between healthy human individuals. Profiled with immunoSEQ multiplex PCR; TCRdb holds only in-frame clones, not every one. The sample shows 1.4 million or so clones, about 98.5% of them seen only once. The sample was naive CD4+ T cells sorted from blood. Subset described: CD45RA+ positively selected. The receptors were sampled from a man in his thirties or forties in good health.

The chain has TRBV6-9 and TRBJ2-7, with TRBD1 matching 7 bases. Looked up from germline, CDR1 is MNHGY and CDR2 is SVAAGI. There are 18 residues in the CDR3. V was clipped by 0 bases and J by 0 bases; unmatched bases: 11. As DNA, the CDR3 is TGTGCCAGCAGTTATTCGACAGGGTCTTTCTCTACCTCCTACGAGCAGTACTTC. Translated, it gives CASSYSTGSFSTSYEQYF.

This chain connects TRBV10-1 to TRBJ2-3, with 7 bases aligning to TRBD2. CDR1 WNHNN and CDR2 SYGVQD come from the germline V gene (reference sequence). The CDR3 is made up of 14 amino acids. With V trimmed by 6 bases and J by 1 base, 4 bases remained unmatched. CDR3 sequence: CASSTLAGTDTQYF. Written as DNA, the CDR3 is TGCGCCAGCAGCACTCTAGCGGGCACAGATACGCAGTATTTT.

This chain uses TRBV1 with TRBJ2-2; the table's D gene call, TRBD2, was not cross checked with the DNA. TRBV1 is termed a pseudogene. The CDR3 is 18 amino acids. CDR3: CTSSQGRSAGESSGELFF. The CDR3 DNA reads TGCACCAGCAGCCAAGGTCGGTCCGCGGGTGAGAGTAGCGGGGAGCTGTTTTTT.

The chain uses TRBV9 and TRBJ2-7, with unresolved D. The CDR3 is 13 residues long. Deletions cut 2 bases from V and 5 bases from J, with 11 bases between. Germline CDR1 reads SGDLS; CDR2 reads YYNGEE. The CDR3 loop is CASSVGILNEQYF. CDR3 bases: TGTGCCAGCAGCGTCGGCATTTTGAACGAGCAGTACTTC.

The chain links TRBV25-1 to TRBJ1-5; a weak D match, TRBD1 (5 bases). CDR3 length: 16 residues. Trimming removed 6 bases at V and 0 bases at J, with 15 bases between. Germline values: CDR1 MGHDK, CDR2 SYGVNS. The CDR3 region has the DNA TGTGCCAGCAGCTCAAGGCAGGGATATAGCAATCAGCCCCAGCATTTT. This gives the protein CASSSRQGYSNQPQHF.

This rearrangement joins TRBV2 to TRBJ1-5; no reliable D call. Trimming stripped 5 bases from V and 1 base from J, with 9 bases between. CDR1 is SNHLY and CDR2 is FYNNEI in the germline V gene. The CDR3 totals 14 residues. In DNA form, the CDR3 reads TGTGCCAGCAGTCAAGAACAGAGCAATCAGCCCCAGCATTTT. Protein product: CASSQEQSNQPQHF.

This chain links TRBV6-5 with TRBJ2-2; TRBD2 aligns across 9 bases. V gave up 0 bases and J gave up 12 bases; unmatched junction bases: 8. The CDR3 extends over 15 amino acids. In germline, CDR1 is MNHEY, CDR2 SVGAGI. This CDR3 is CASSYSTSGRPQLFF. The DNA for the CDR3 is TGTGCCAGCAGTTACTCCACTAGCGGGCGACCTCAGCTGTTTTTT.

This rearrangement joins TRBV27 to TRBJ2-5, with 7 bases lining up with TRBD2. This CDR3 comprises 15 residues. The V segment lost 5 bases and the J segment 9 bases; nucleotides outside the gene matches: 15. Germline loops: CDR1 MNHEY, CDR2 SMNVEV (reference sequence). The CDR3 here is CASSKLGGRVGSQYF. In DNA, the CDR3 is TGTGCCAGCAGTAAGCTCGGGGGGAGGGTCGGTTCCCAGTACTTC.